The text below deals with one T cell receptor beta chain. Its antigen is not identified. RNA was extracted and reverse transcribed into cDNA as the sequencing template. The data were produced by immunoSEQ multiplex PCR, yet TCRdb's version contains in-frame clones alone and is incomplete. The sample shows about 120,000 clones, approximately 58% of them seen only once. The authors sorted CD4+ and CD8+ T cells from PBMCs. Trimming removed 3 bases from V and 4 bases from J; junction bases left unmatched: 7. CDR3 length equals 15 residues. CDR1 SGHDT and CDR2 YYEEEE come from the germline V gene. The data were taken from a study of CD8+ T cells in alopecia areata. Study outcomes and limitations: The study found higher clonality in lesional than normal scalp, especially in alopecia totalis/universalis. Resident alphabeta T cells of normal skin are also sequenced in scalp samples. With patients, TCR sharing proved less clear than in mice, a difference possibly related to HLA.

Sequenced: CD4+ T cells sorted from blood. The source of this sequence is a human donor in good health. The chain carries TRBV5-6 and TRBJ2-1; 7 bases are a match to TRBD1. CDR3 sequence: CASSSRTGAYNEQFF. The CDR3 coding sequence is TGTGCCAGCAGCTCCAGAACAGGGGCTTACAATGAGCAGTTCTTC.